The 23 T cell receptor beta chains listed next were all sequenced from one sample in a study of blood T cell repertoires in COVID-19. The method was immunoSEQ multiplex PCR; TCRdb's version includes in-frame clones alone and lacks a portion of them. The table includes some 250,000 clones, over 80% detected once. The sample consisted of PBMCs or T cells enriched from blood (not recorded which). The receptors here all came from a human donor in a cohort exposed to, infected with or recovered from COVID-19 (not recorded which). The donor label of this sample is uncertain.

The chain has TRBV19 and TRBJ1-1; 12 nucleotides match TRBD1. The V gene's germline CDR1 is LNHDA and CDR2 SQIVND (reference sequence). The junction had 10 bases not matched to a gene; V was cut back by 4 bases and J by 4 bases. This CDR3 has 17 amino acids. CDR3 residues: CASSKQGQGAQVTEAFF. Here the CDR3 DNA reads TGTGCCAGTAGTAAACAGGGACAGGGGGCGCAGGTCACTGAAGCTTTCTTT.

The CDR3 DNA sequence: TGTGCCAGTAGTATGATAGGGGCAGTGACGACTGAAGCTTTCTTT. This translates into CASSMIGAVTTEAFF. The gene calls are TRBV19 and TRBJ1-1; D possibly corresponds to TRBD1 (5 bases). The germline CDR1 and CDR2 sequences are LNHDA and SQIVND (reference sequence). The CDR3 has 15 amino acids. V was trimmed by 3 bases and J by 5 bases, leaving 16 bases between them.

V and J are TRBV5-8 and TRBJ2-1; weak D call: TRBD1 (5 bases). V was trimmed by 4 bases and J by 2 bases, leaving 16 bases between them. CDR1 and CDR2 from the germline V gene are SGHTS and YDEGEE. The CDR3 has 16 residues. DNA for the CDR3: TGTGCCAGCAGCCTCCTAAAGGACACCACCTACAATGAGCAGTTCTTC. It codes for CASSLLKDTTYNEQFF.

J is TRBJ1-6 and V is TRBV9; 7 bases fit TRBD1. Germline loops: CDR1 SGDLS, CDR2 YYNGEE. The V gene end was trimmed by 2 bases and the J gene end by 9 bases; junction bases not matched to a gene: 8. This CDR3 contains 15 residues. CDR3 DNA sequence: TGTGCCAGCAGCGTTGGGGGACAGATGTTTTCACCCCTCCACTTT. It is translated as CASSVGGQMFSPLHF.

The chain has TRBV30 and TRBJ2-5; a possible D gene is TRBD2 (5 bases). The CDR3 has 11 residues. Trimming removed 4 bases from V and 13 bases from J, with 16 bases in between. Germline CDR1 and CDR2: GTSNPN and SVGIG (reference sequence). The CDR3 nucleotides read TGTGCCTGGACTGTGGCTGAAGAGGGGTACTTC. Its translation is CAWTVAEEGYF.

The gene calls are TRBV9 and TRBJ1-1; the D is unclear. Germline assignment: CDR1 SGDLS and CDR2 YYNGEE. This CDR3 has 16 residues. V was clipped by 0 bases and J by 3 bases, with 15 bases between them. CDR3 amino acids: CASSVGARASDTEAFF. The CDR3 bases are TGTGCCAGCAGCGTAGGAGCGAGGGCGAGCGACACTGAAGCTTTCTTT.

In its sample, this clone was seen once. This sequence joins TRBV5-5 and TRBJ2-7, with D perhaps TRBD1 (6 bases). The germline V and J ends were trimmed by 0 bases and 3 bases, with 10 bases remaining between them. This CDR3 has 14 amino acids. Germline V gene data show CDR1 as SGHKS and CDR2 as YYEKEE (reference sequence). The CDR3 loop reads CASSLGLGGYEQYF. The CDR3 DNA sequence: TGTGCCAGCAGCTTGGGTCTAGGGGGCTACGAGCAGTACTTC.

The chain carries TRBV2 and TRBJ2-3; D is unresolved. The germline gives CDR1 SNHLY, CDR2 FYNNEI. The CDR3 runs 14 residues. The V gene lost 4 bases and the J gene lost 2 bases, with 10 bases spanning the gap. CDR3 sequence reads: CASSVLGFTDTQYF. CDR3 DNA sequence: TGTGCCAGCAGTGTCTTGGGCTTCACAGATACGCAGTATTTT. The variable domain in full, completed from reference TRBV2 and TRBJ2-3, reads EPEVTQTPSHQVTQMGQEVILRCVPISNHLYFYWYRQILGQKVEFLVSFYNNEISEKSEIFDDQFSVERPDGSNFTLKIRSTKLEDSAMYFCASSVLGFTDTQYFGPGTRLTVL.

This chain links TRBV2 with TRBJ1-5; 7 nucleotides line up with TRBD1. Losses at the gene ends were 6 bases for V and 7 bases for J; bases not matched to a gene: 9. Germline CDR1 SNHLY, CDR2 FYNNEI. The length of the CDR3 is 14 residues. In DNA form, the CDR3 reads TGTGCCAGCAGCCGACAGGGTGTCCCCCAGCCCCAGCATTTT. Translating it yields CASSRQGVPQPQHF.

This chain uses TRBV5-1 with TRBJ1-1, with 9 bases aligning to TRBD1. Germline loops: CDR1 SGHRS, CDR2 YFSETQ. This CDR3 spans 17 amino acids. Germline trimming cut 2 bases from V and 3 bases from J; bases unmatched to any gene: 11. This CDR3 reads CASSLSGTGSLDTEAFF. The CDR3 region has the DNA TGCGCCAGCAGCTTATCCGGGACAGGGTCGTTGGACACTGAAGCTTTCTTT.

This chain uses TRBV4-2 with TRBJ2-3; D is ambiguous. The CDR3 is 14 amino acids. CDR1 LGHNA and CDR2 YNFKEQ come from the germline V gene. Trimming removed 2 bases at V and 1 base at J, with 7 bases between. CDR3 DNA: TGTGCCAGCAGCCAAACTGTAGGCACAGATACGCAGTATTTT. Encoded protein: CASSQTVGTDTQYF.

The rearrangement uses TRBV7-2 and TRBJ1-2, with 8 bases fitting TRBD1. Looked up from germline, CDR1 is SGHTA and CDR2 is FQGNSA. The J segment lost 6 bases and the V segment lost 5 bases, leaving 5 bases of the junction unmatched. CDR3 length equals 13 residues. For the CDR3, the DNA is TGTGCCAGCAGCGGGGGACAGGACCATGGCTACACCTTC. As protein: CASSGGQDHGYTF.

As DNA, the CDR3 is TGTGCCAGCTCGCTCGGGACAGGGAGAGATGAGCAGTTCTTC. Residues: CASSLGTGRDEQFF. The chain joins TRBV18 to TRBJ2-1; 9 bases map to TRBD1. Germline CDR1 reads KGHSH; CDR2 reads LQKENI. The trim removed 6 bases at V and 8 bases at J, leaving 8 bases unmatched. The length of the CDR3 is 14 residues.

The chain combines TRBV2 with TRBJ2-7, with D tentatively TRBD1 (6 bases). CDR3 length: 12 residues. Germline V gene data show CDR1 as SNHLY and CDR2 as FYNNEI. Trimming shortened V by 10 bases and J by 2 bases, and 12 bases separated the two germline ends. CDR3 in amino acids: CATATGTYEQYF. CDR3 sequence (DNA): TGTGCCACCGCGACAGGAACCTACGAGCAGTACTTC.

The J gene is TRBJ2-7, the V gene TRBV27; perhaps TRBD2 as D (6 bases). Looked up from germline, CDR1 is MNHEY and CDR2 is SMNVEV (reference sequence). The CDR3 is 14 amino acids. The V and J ends lost 6 bases and 7 bases respectively, with 19 bases between them. The CDR3 loop is CASSRRGEVREQYF. The CDR3 coding sequence is TGTGCCAGCAGCCGCAGAGGGGAGGTTAGGGAGCAGTACTTC.

This clone was recorded a few times. V usage is TRBV24-1 and J usage is TRBJ2-2; maybe TRBD1 (5 bases). The V and J ends lost 3 bases and 3 bases respectively, with 10 bases between them. Germline CDR1 is KGHDR and CDR2 is SFDVKD. CDR3 length: 15 residues. CDR3 DNA sequence: TGTGCCACCAGTGATCGCAGGGCGGACACCGGGGAGCTGTTTTTT. This translates into CATSDRRADTGELFF.

About this clone itself: Other DNA sequences of this sample code for an identical CDR3. The rearrangement joins TRBV27 to TRBJ1-1, with D unclear. Germline-derived CDR1 and CDR2 are MNHEY and SMNVEV (reference sequence). This CDR3 spans 13 amino acids. The V and J ends lost 2 bases and 1 base respectively, with 5 bases between them. The CDR3 sequence is CASSLAGNTEAFF. The CDR3 DNA sequence: TGTGCCAGCAGTTTAGCCGGGAACACTGAAGCTTTCTTT.

This chain links TRBV4-2 with TRBJ2-3; D might be TRBD2 (6 bases). This CDR3 has 16 amino acids. The germline gives CDR1 LGHNA, CDR2 YNFKEQ. V was clipped by 4 bases and J by 3 bases, with 17 bases between them. DNA of the CDR3: TGTGCCAGCAGCCCGCCGGGACTCCTTATGACAGATACGCAGTATTTT. Translated: CASSPPGLLMTDTQYF.

V and J are TRBV13 and TRBJ2-7; 9 nucleotides agree with TRBD2. The CDR3 has 17 amino acids. Per the germline V gene, CDR1 is PRHDT and CDR2 is FYEKMQ (reference sequence). V shed 5 bases, J shed 1 base, and the junction held 12 bases outside the gene matches. Here the CDR3 reads CASSRTWPSGESYEQYF. CDR3 DNA sequence: TGTGCCAGCAGCCGAACCTGGCCTAGCGGGGAGTCCTACGAGCAGTACTTC.

This clone was seen just once. This chain connects TRBV10-1 to TRBJ2-5; 11 positions agree with TRBD2. Trimming cost V 6 bases and J 5 bases; bases outside gene matches: 8. Per germline, CDR1 WNHNN and CDR2 SYGVQD (reference sequence). The CDR3 has 15 amino acids. CDR3 in amino acids: CASSALAGGDETQYF. The CDR3 DNA sequence: TGCGCCAGCAGCGCCCTAGCGGGGGGCGATGAGACCCAGTACTTC.

V is TRBV5-1 and J is TRBJ2-7; the D gene is possibly TRBD2 (5 bases). CDR1 SGHRS and CDR2 YFSETQ come from the germline V gene. CDR3 length equals 23 residues. Trimming left V 3 bases short and J 5 bases short, with 42 bases between. Written as DNA, the CDR3 is TGCGCCAGCAGCTGGACTGGATGGCCGGTGGCCGGAACACTTTTCTGGAAGCTCCACGAGCAGTACTTC. Encoded protein: CASSWTGWPVAGTLFWKLHEQYF.

Only one count was recorded for this clone. The sample contains more than one DNA sequence encoding this CDR3. This chain uses TRBV20-1 with TRBJ2-5, with D possibly TRBD1 on 6 matching bases. The length of the CDR3 is 11 residues. Germline values: CDR1 DFQATT, CDR2 SNEGSKA (reference sequence). Trimming removed 3 bases from V and 5 bases from J, with 7 bases in between. CDR3 nucleotide sequence: TGCAGTGCTAGCCAGGGGGAGACCCAGTACTTC. It specifies CSASQGETQYF.

The V and J genes are TRBV7-2 and TRBJ1-6, with D possibly matching TRBD1 (6 bases). CDR1 is SGHTA and CDR2 is FQGNSA in the germline V gene. Trimming cost V 4 bases and J 5 bases, with 12 bases left between them. The CDR3 is 15 residues long. CDR3 amino acids: CASSWRQVDNSPLHF. The CDR3 DNA follows: TGTGCCAGCAGCTGGCGACAGGTTGATAATTCACCCCTCCACTTT.